The 18 T cell receptor beta chains below were found in one sample sequenced in a study of CD8 T cells in ankylosing spondylitis. General observations from the study: Ankylosing spondylitis blood seemed to carry a telltale TCR beta motif made of about 8 highly homologous variants.

One entry per CDR3 protein results from TCRdb running MiXCR on the 5' RACE reads. The table lists a few hundred thousand distinct CDR3 sequences, 12% of them singletons, with under 7.5% in the top ten. Their specific antigens are unknown. Specimen: blood, either unsorted or a sorted T cell fraction (not recorded which). These receptors were obtained from a male donor with ankylosing spondylitis.

The chain joins TRBV9 to TRBJ2-1, with 10 nucleotides matching TRBD2. The CDR3 totals 17 residues. Trimming took 0 bases from V and 3 from J; bases not matched to a gene: 6. Germline V lookup: CDR1 SGDLS, CDR2 YYNGEE. CDR3 protein: CASSVASGRGSYNEQFF. CDR3 DNA sequence: TGTGCCAGCAGCGTAGCTAGCGGGAGAGGGAGCTACAATGAGCAGTTCTTC.

In its sample, this clonotype was seen a few times. This sequence joins TRBV7-9 and TRBJ2-1; 10 bases agree with TRBD2. The CDR3 has 14 residues. Trimming cost V 4 bases and J 9 bases; bases outside gene matches: 6. From germline, CDR1 is SEHNR and CDR2 FQNEAQ (reference sequence). This chain's CDR3 is CASSSTGTSVEQFF. CDR3 in DNA: TGTGCCAGCAGCTCAACCGGGACTAGCGTTGAGCAGTTCTTC.

The table lists this clonotype with a few counts. The chain links TRBV3-1 to TRBJ2-4; D is undetermined. Looked up from germline, CDR1 is LGHDT and CDR2 is YNNKEL (reference sequence). This CDR3 has 13 amino acids. Trimming left V 1 base short and J 8 bases short, with 9 bases between. The chain's CDR3 is CASSQAMSHIQYF. In DNA, the CDR3 is TGTGCCAGCAGCCAAGCAATGAGTCACATTCAGTACTTC.

This chain connects TRBV6-1 to TRBJ2-2; TRBD2 matches 11 bases. CDR1 and CDR2 (germline): MNHNS, SASEGT. The junction had 1 base not matched to a gene; V was cut back by 2 bases and J by 5 bases. CDR3 size: 15 residues. CDR3 coding DNA: TGTGCCAGCAGTGAACGACTAGCGGGAACCGGGGAGCTGTTTTTT. Protein sequence: CASSERLAGTGELFF.

This clonotype has just a few counts. The chain combines TRBV11-3 with TRBJ2-2; 8 nucleotides agree with TRBD1. V gave up 2 bases and J gave up 6 bases; unmatched junction bases: 5. Germline-derived CDR1 and CDR2 are SGHNT and YENEEA. The CDR3 is made up of 15 amino acids. CDR3 nucleotides: TGTGCCAGCAGCTTATCTGGCAGGGGGCCCGGGGAGCTGTTTTTT. As protein: CASSLSGRGPGELFF.

The V call is TRBV25-1, the J call TRBJ2-3; TRBD1 matches 7 bases. The CDR3 loop spans 14 amino acids. Germline trimming cut 1 base from V and 7 bases from J; bases unmatched to any gene: 5. Per the germline V gene, CDR1 is MGHDK and CDR2 is SYGVNS. In DNA form, the CDR3 reads TGTGCCAGCAGTGAATGGGGACAGCCATATACGCAGTATTTT. Translated, it gives CASSEWGQPYTQYF.

The rearrangement uses TRBV10-2 and TRBJ1-6, with 9 bases identical to TRBD1. This CDR3 has 15 residues. The J segment lost 9 bases and the V segment lost 8 bases, leaving 11 bases of the junction unmatched. Germline V lookup: CDR1 WSHSY, CDR2 SAAADI. For the CDR3, the DNA is TGCGCCAGCTTACCCGCCCAGACAGGGGGTTCACCCCTCCACTTT. Translating it yields CASLPAQTGGSPLHF.

This clonotype has only a few counts. The rearrangement uses TRBV18 and TRBJ1-1; D uncertain. Germline loops: CDR1 KGHSH, CDR2 LQKENI. V lost 2 bases and J lost 3, with 4 bases in between. CDR3 length: 12 residues. CDR3 bases: TGTGCCAGCTCACCAGTGCACACTGAAGCTTTCTTT. Translated, it gives CASSPVHTEAFF.

This chain links TRBV20-1 with TRBJ1-5; D unresolved. From germline, CDR1 is DFQATT and CDR2 SNEGSKA (reference sequence). The V and J ends lost 7 bases and 2 bases respectively, with 15 bases between them. This CDR3 has 14 amino acids. The CDR3 sequence is CSGQNRRGNQPQHF. DNA for the CDR3: TGCAGTGGGCAAAATAGACGGGGCAATCAGCCCCAGCATTTT.

A few counts support this clonotype. The chain joins TRBV29-1 to TRBJ1-1; 7 bases match TRBD1. The CDR3 length is 13 residues. J lost 4 bases, V lost 8 bases, and 10 bases had no gene match. Germline lookup yields CDR1 SQVTM and CDR2 ANQGSEA. The CDR3: CSTSTGRSTEAFF. CDR3 DNA: TGCAGCACCTCGACAGGGAGGAGCACTGAAGCTTTCTTT. Full variable domain (rest looked up from reference TRBV29-1 and TRBJ1-1): SAVISQKPSRDICQRGTSLTIQCQVDSQVTMMFWYRQQPGQSLTLIATANQGSEATYESGFVIDKFPISRPNLTFSTLTVSNMSPEDSSIYLCSTSTGRSTEAFFGQGTRLTVV.

This clonotype was seen ten or more times. The V call is TRBV20-1, the J call TRBJ2-5; 7 nucleotides agree with TRBD1. The CDR3 loop spans 12 amino acids. CDR1 is DFQATT and CDR2 is SNEGSKA in the germline V gene (reference sequence). CDR3 residues: CSAIRGQETQYF. The DNA for the CDR3 is TGCAGCGCCATCAGGGGGCAAGAGACCCAGTACTTC.

The chain combines TRBV7-2 with TRBJ2-5; TRBD1 matches 10 bases. CDR1 SGHTA and CDR2 FQGNSA come from the germline V gene. Trimming at V came to 4 bases and at J to 0 bases, leaving 2 bases not matched to a gene. The CDR3 length is 15 residues. The CDR3 DNA is TGTGCCAGCAGCTCCGGGACAGGGGACCAAGAGACCCAGTACTTC. Residues: CASSSGTGDQETQYF.

The chain joins TRBV25-1 to TRBJ2-1; tentatively, D is TRBD1 (6 bases). V lost 8 bases and J 7 bases, leaving 12 bases between the germline ends. The germline gives CDR1 MGHDK, CDR2 SYGVNS. This CDR3 comprises 12 residues. The CDR3 nucleotides are TGTGCCAGCCGGACAGAACTGAATGAGCAGTTCTTC. Protein: CASRTELNEQFF.

This clonotype was seen a few times. The rearrangement links TRBV7-9 to TRBJ1-1; TRBD1 agrees at 7 bases. V lost 6 bases and J lost 6; bases outside the gene matches: 13. Per the germline V gene, CDR1 is SEHNR and CDR2 is FQNEAQ (reference sequence). The CDR3 runs 15 residues. CDR3 DNA sequence: TGTGCCAGCAGAGAGAAGGACGTAAGGGGGCCTGAAGCTTTCTTT. Protein product: CASREKDVRGPEAFF. Looking up the rest from reference TRBV7-9 and TRBJ1-1 gives the full variable domain: DTGVSQNPRHKITKRGQNVTFRCDPISEHNRLYWYRQTLGQGPEFLTYFQNEAQLEKSRLLSDRFSAERPKGSFSTLEIQRTEQGDSAMYLCASREKDVRGPEAFFGQGTRLTVV.

The chain links TRBV11-3 to TRBJ2-1; TRBD2 matches at 9 bases. The CDR3 runs to 16 residues. From germline, CDR1 is SGHNT and CDR2 YENEEA. The V segment lost 0 bases and the J segment 3 bases; nucleotides outside the gene matches: 3. The CDR3 protein is CASSLDLSGSYNEQFF. In DNA, the CDR3 is TGTGCCAGCAGCTTAGATCTTAGCGGGAGCTACAATGAGCAGTTCTTC.

The rearrangement uses TRBV2 and TRBJ2-7, with 7 bases matching TRBD2. The V segment lost 0 bases and the J segment 0 bases; nucleotides outside the gene matches: 2. Germline loops: CDR1 SNHLY, CDR2 FYNNEI. The CDR3 consists of 15 residues. The CDR3 DNA follows: TGTGCCAGCAGTGAAGCTCGGGAGGACTCCTACGAGCAGTACTTC. It yields the protein CASSEAREDSYEQYF.

The genes are TRBV4-1 and TRBJ1-2; 7 bases are shared with TRBD1. This CDR3 comprises 15 residues. Per the germline V gene, CDR1 is MGHRA and CDR2 is YSYEKL. V shed 3 bases, J shed 8 bases, and the junction held 12 bases outside the gene matches. The chain's CDR3 is CASSHTGAGLLGYTF. CDR3 in DNA: TGCGCCAGCAGCCATACAGGGGCCGGGCTACTGGGCTACACCTTC.

CDR3 bases: TGTGCCAGCAGCTTAGGGGGGCTGGGGTACTATGGCTACACCTTC. It is translated as CASSLGGLGYYGYTF. The chain employs TRBV7-8 and TRBJ1-2; weak D call: TRBD1 (6 bases). The V gene lost 1 base and the J gene lost 3 bases, with 12 bases spanning the gap. CDR1 SGHVS and CDR2 FQNEAQ come from the germline V gene. The CDR3 length is 15 residues.